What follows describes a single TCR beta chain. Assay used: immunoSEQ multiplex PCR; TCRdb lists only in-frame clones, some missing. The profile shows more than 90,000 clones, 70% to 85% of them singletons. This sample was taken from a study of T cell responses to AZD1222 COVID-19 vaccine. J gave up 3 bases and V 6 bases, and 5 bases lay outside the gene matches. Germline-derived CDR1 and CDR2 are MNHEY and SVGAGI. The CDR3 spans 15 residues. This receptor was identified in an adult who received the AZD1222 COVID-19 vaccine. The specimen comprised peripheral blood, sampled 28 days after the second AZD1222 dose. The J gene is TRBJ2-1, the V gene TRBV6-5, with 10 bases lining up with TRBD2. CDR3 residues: CASSRAGGIYNEQFF. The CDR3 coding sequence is TGTGCCAGCAGCCGAGCGGGAGGGATCTACAATGAGCAGTTCTTC.